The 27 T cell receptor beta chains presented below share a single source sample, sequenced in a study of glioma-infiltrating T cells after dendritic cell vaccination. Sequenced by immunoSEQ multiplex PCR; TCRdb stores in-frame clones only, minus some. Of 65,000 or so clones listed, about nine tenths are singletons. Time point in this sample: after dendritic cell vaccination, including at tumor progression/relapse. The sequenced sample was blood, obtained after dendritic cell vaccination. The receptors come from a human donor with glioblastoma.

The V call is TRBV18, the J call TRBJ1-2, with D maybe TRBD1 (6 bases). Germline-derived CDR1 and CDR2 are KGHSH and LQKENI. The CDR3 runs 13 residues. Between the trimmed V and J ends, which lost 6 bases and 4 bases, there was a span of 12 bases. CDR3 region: CASSADSFYGYTF. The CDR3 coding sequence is TGTGCCAGCTCCGCGGACAGCTTCTATGGCTACACCTTC.

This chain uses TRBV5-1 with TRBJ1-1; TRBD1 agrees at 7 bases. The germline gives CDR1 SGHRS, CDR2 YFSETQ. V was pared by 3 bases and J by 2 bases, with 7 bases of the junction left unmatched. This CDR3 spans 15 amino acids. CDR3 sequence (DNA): TGCGCCAGCAGCTGGGACAGAGAGTTAAACACTGAAGCTTTCTTT. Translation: CASSWDRELNTEAFF.

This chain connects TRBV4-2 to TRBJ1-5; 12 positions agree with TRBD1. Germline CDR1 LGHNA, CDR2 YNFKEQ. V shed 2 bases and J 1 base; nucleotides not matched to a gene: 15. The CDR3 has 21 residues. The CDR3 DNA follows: TGTGCCAGCAGCCAATGGGGGTGGGGGGGACAGGGGGCAGGGAGCAATCAGCCCCAGCATTTT. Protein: CASSQWGWGGQGAGSNQPQHF.

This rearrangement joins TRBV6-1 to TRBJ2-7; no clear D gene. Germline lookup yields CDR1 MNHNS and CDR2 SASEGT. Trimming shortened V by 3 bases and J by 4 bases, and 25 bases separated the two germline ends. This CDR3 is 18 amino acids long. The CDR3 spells CASSDFIAAAAFPYEQYF. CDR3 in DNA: TGTGCCAGCAGTGACTTTATCGCGGCGGCGGCCTTTCCTTACGAGCAGTACTTC.

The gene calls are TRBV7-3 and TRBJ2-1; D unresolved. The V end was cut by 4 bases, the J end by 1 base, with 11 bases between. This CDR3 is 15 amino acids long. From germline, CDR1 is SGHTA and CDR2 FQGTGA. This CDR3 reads CASSSYSGSYNEQFF. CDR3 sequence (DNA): TGTGCCAGCAGCTCCTACAGTGGTTCCTACAATGAGCAGTTCTTC. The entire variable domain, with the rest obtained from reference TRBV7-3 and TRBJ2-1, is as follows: GAGVSQTPSNKVTEKGKYVELRCDPISGHTALYWYRQSLGQGPEFLIYFQGTGAADDSGLPNDRFFAVRPEGSVSTLKIQRTERGDSAVYLCASSSYSGSYNEQFFGPGTRLTVL.

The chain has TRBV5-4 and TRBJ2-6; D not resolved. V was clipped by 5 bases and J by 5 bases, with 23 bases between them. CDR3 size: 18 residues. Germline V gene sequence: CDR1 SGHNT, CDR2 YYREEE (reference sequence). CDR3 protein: CASSLFVPDKSRANVLTF. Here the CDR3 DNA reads TGTGCCAGCAGTCTGTTCGTACCAGACAAAAGTCGGGCCAACGTCCTGACTTTC.

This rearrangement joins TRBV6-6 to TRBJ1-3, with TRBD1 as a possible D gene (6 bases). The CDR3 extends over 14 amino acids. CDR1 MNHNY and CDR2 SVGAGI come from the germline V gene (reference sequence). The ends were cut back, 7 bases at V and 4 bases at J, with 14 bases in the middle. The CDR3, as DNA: TGTGCCAGCACAGGGGCGCGGTCCGGAAACACCATATATTTT. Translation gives CASTGARSGNTIYF.

In DNA, the CDR3 is TGTGCCAGCAGCTTAGGGGTAGGGGGCAACTATGGCTACACCTTC. It is translated as CASSLGVGGNYGYTF. V is TRBV7-2 and J is TRBJ1-2; 7 positions agree with TRBD1. The CDR3 covers 15 residues. Germline lookup yields CDR1 SGHTA and CDR2 FQGNSA. The V gene end was trimmed by 1 base and the J gene end by 2 bases; junction bases not matched to a gene: 4.

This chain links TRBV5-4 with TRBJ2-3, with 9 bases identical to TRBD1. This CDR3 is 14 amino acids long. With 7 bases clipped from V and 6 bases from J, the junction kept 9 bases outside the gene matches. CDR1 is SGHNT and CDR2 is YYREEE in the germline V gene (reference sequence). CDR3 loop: CASQGTGPTDTQYF. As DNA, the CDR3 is TGTGCCAGCCAAGGGACAGGGCCAACGGATACGCAGTATTTT.

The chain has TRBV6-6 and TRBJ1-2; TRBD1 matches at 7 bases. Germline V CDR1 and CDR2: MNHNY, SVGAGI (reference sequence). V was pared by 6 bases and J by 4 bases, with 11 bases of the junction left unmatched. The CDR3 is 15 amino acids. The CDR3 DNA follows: TGTGCCAGCAGGGATCGGACAGGCGTGACCTATGGCTACACCTTC. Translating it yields CASRDRTGVTYGYTF.

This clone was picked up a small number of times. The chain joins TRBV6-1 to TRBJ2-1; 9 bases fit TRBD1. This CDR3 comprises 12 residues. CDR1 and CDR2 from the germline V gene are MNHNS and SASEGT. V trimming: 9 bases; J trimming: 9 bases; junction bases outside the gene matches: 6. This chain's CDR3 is CASGTGSGEQFF. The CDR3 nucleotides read TGTGCCAGTGGGACAGGGTCTGGTGAGCAGTTCTTC.

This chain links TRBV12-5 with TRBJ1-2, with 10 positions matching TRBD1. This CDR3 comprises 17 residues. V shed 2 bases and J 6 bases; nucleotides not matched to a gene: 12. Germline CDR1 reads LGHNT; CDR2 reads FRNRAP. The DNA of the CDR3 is TGTGCTAGTGGTTTGACATCTGGACAGGGGGTAGTGGATGGCTACACCTTC. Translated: CASGLTSGQGVVDGYTF.

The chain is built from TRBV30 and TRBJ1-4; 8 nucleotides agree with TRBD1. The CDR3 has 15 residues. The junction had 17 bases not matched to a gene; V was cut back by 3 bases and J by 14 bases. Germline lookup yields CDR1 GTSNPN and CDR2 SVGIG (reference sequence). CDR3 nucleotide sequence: TGTGCCTGGAGGCTTAATACAGGGGGGCCCGGAGAGCTGTTTTTT. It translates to CAWRLNTGGPGELFF.

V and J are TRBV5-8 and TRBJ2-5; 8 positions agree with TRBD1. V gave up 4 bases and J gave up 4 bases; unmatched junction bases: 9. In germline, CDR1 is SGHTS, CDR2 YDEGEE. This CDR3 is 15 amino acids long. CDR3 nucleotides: TGTGCCAGCAGCCCGGGCGACAGGGGAGGAGAGACCCAGTACTTC. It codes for CASSPGDRGGETQYF.

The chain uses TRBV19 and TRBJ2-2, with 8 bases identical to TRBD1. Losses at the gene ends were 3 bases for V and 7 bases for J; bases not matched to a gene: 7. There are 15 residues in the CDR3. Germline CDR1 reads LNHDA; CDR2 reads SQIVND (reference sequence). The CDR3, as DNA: TGTGCCAGTAGTATGGGACAGGCCGGGATCGGGGAGCTGTTTTTT. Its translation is CASSMGQAGIGELFF.

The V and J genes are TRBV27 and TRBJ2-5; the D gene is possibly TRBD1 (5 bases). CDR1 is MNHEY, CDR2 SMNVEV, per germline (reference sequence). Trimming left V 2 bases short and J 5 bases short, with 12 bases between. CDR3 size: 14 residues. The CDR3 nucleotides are TGTGCCAGCAGTTTACTAGGGGCAGGGGAGACCCAGTACTTC. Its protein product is CASSLLGAGETQYF.

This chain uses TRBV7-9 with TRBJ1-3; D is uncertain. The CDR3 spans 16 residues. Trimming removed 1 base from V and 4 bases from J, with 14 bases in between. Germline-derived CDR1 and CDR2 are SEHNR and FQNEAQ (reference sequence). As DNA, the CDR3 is TGTGCCAGCAGCTTAGATGTATTGGGGAGAGGAAACACCATATATTTT. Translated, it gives CASSLDVLGRGNTIYF.

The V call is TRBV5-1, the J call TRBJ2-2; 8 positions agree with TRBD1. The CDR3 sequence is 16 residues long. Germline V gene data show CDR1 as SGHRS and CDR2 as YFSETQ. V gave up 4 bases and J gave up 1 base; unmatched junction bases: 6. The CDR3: CASSPPGTGNTGELFF. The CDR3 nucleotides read TGCGCCAGCAGCCCCCCCGGGACAGGGAACACCGGGGAGCTGTTTTTT.

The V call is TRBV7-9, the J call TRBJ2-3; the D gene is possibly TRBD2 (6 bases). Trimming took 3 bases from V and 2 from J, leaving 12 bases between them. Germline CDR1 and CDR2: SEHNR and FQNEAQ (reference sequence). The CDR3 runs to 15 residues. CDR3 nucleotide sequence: TGTGCCAGCAGCTTGAGAACTAGCTACACAGATACGCAGTATTTT. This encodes CASSLRTSYTDTQYF.

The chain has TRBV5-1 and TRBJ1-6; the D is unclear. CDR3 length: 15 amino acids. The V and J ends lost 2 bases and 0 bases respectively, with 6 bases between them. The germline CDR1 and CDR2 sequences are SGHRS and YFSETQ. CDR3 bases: TGCGCCAGCAGCTTAGTGAGCTCCTATAATTCACCCCTCCACTTT. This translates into CASSLVSSYNSPLHF.

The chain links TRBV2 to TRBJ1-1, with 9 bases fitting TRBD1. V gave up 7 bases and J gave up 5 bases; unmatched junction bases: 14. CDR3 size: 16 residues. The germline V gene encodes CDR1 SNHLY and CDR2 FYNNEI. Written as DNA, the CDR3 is TGTGCCAGCACCCCGGGAATCGGACAGGGGCGAACTGAAGCTTTCTTT. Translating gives CASTPGIGQGRTEAFF.

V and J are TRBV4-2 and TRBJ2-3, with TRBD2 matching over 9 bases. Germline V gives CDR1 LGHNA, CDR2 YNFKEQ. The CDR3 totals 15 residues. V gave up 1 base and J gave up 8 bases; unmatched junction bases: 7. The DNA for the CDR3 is TGTGCCAGCAGCCAAGGGGCGGGGGGGCACGTTACGCAGTATTTT. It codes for CASSQGAGGHVTQYF.

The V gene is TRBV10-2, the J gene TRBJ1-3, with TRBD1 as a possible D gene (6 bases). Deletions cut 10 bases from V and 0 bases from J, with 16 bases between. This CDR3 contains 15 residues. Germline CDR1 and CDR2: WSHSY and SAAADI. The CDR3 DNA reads TGCGCCATCCGAGGGGGGGGGAACTCTGGAAACACCATATATTTT. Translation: CAIRGGGNSGNTIYF.

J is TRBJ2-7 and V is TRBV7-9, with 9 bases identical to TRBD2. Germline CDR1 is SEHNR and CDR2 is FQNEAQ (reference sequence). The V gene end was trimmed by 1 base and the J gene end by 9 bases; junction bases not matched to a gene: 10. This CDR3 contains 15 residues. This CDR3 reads CASSLVPSDSGRQYF. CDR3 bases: TGTGCCAGCAGCTTAGTCCCCAGCGATAGCGGGAGGCAGTACTTC.

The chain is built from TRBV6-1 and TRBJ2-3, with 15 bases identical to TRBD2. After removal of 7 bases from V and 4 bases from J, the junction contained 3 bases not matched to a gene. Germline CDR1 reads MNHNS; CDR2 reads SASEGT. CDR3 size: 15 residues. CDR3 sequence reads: CASNGLAGGPDTQYF. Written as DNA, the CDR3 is TGTGCCAGCAACGGACTAGCGGGAGGGCCAGATACGCAGTATTTT.

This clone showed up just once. The CDR3 loop reads CASSSRGGDYNEQFF. Written as DNA, the CDR3 is TGTGCCAGCAGCTCAAGGGGGGGGGATTACAATGAGCAGTTCTTC. The chain couples TRBV5-8 to TRBJ2-1, with D perhaps matching TRBD2 (7 bases). The V end lost 3 bases, the J end lost 4 bases, and 14 bases lay between the germline ends. Looked up from germline, CDR1 is SGHTS and CDR2 is YDEGEE. The CDR3 sequence is 15 residues long.

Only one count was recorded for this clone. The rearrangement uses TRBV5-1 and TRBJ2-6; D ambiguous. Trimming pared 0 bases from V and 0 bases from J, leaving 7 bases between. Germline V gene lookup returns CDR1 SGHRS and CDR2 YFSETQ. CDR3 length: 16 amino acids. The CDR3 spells CASSLAVASGANVLTF. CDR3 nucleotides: TGCGCCAGCAGCTTGGCTGTAGCCTCTGGGGCCAACGTCCTGACTTTC.